This paragraph reports one TCR beta chain. Its antigen remains unidentified. This record comes from a study of T cell clones after liver transplantation. Findings and limits, study-wide: Post-transplant time points were not standardized, so conclusions are preliminary.

Method: immunoSEQ multiplex PCR; TCRdb's copy keeps in-frame clones and lacks some. The sample has 45,000 to 60,000 clones, roughly 80% seen once. The germline gives CDR1 SGHDN, CDR2 FVKESK. The CDR3 consists of 19 residues. The V gene end was trimmed by 1 base and the J gene end by 0 bases; junction bases not matched to a gene: 6. The chain is built from TRBV14 and TRBJ2-4; 13 bases match TRBD2. The clonotype was recovered from a human donor who received a liver transplant. The material was CD4+ T cells from blood, obtained before liver transplant. CDR3 in DNA: TGTGCCAGCAGCCAAGGGAGACTAGCGGGGGGACCAGCCAAAAACATTCAGTACTTC. Translated: CASSQGRLAGGPAKNIQYF.